The rows below give T cell receptor beta chains drawn from one sample of a study of blood T cells in healthy people across ages. From the 5' RACE reads, TCRdb called clonotypes with MiXCR, one entry per CDR3 protein. This sample has roughly 1,500,000 distinct CDR3 sequences; roughly 32% occur once, and the top ten carry about 10%. Specimen: blood. All receptors derive from a woman aged 30 to 39 in good health. The conserved cysteine and the conserved F or W are not part of the CDR3 here.

TRBJ2-3	TRBV27	ASSLRLPGTDTQY
TRBJ2-3	TRBV5-5	ASSLEQAGRTDTQY
TRBJ2-7	TRBV5-1	ASTPGEIGGEQY
TRBJ2-4	TRBV6-1	ASSEALGTGEDIQY
TRBJ2-1	TRBV10-3	AISAERDSNEQF
TRBJ1-3	TRBV27	ASKSAAGNTIY
TRBJ2-1	TRBV20-1	SATSTSGEGEQF
TRBJ2-3	TRBV11-2	ASSSSTGYLHTDTQY
TRBJ2-4	TRBV2	ASSGRADIQY
TRBJ2-1	TRBV11-2	ASSLETLLRGPFSSYNEQF
TRBJ2-7	TRBV9	ASSVGLDLPALEQY
TRBJ2-3	TRBV4-1	ASSPRTSGGGAPGKDTQY
TRBJ2-7	TRBV20-1	SARDEAGASYEQY
TRBJ2-7	TRBV20-1	NASSASGLEEQY
TRBJ1-1	TRBV20-1	SARVMRTNTEAF
TRBJ2-3	TRBV28	ARLAGGLTDTQY
TRBJ2-6	TRBV7-2	ACSSQGSGANVLT
TRBJ2-5	TRBV12-3/TRBV12-4	VSSSQGGETQY
TRBJ1-3	TRBV20-1	SARDAGGGNTIY
TRBJ2-3	TRBV20-1	SARGQRASTDTQY
TRBJ2-1	TRBV28	ASSPGVRWSSYNEQF
TRBJ2-1	TRBV29-1	SGLGGASYRSYNEQF
TRBJ2-1	TRBV27	ASSLEGLGSYNEQF
TRBJ2-3	TRBV5-5	ASSLEISGGSADTQY
TRBJ2-3	TRBV7-3	ASSISGADTQY
TRBJ1-1	TRBV7-3	ASSFYGGKTEAF
TRBJ2-3	TRBV5-1	ASSLLLAGRSTDTQY
TRBJ2-5	TRBV6-5	ASSQNRGFQETQY
TRBJ2-3	TRBV12-3/TRBV12-4	ASTWTSGDYQY
TRBJ2-5	TRBV24-1	ATSQGGETQY
TRBJ1-2	TRBV29-1	SVEKGVYGYT
TRBJ2-5	TRBV7-3	ASSLMAAGETQY
TRBJ2-7	TRBV27	ASSLRDRGGSYEQY
TRBJ2-1	TRBV9	ASSVAGSGSNEQF
TRBJ2-3	TRBV12-3/TRBV12-4	ASSLGKLKDTQY
TRBJ2-5	TRBV18	ASSPPTNPFSETQY
TRBJ1-2	TRBV27	ASSFGRDGVRGYT
TRBJ2-3	TRBV6-5	ASSHRTSFTDTQY
TRBJ2-3	TRBV11-2	ASSLDLTSGITDTQY
TRBJ2-1	TRBV28	ASTSKSGSAYNEQF
TRBJ2-5	TRBV3-1	ASSQGGTSGNQETQY